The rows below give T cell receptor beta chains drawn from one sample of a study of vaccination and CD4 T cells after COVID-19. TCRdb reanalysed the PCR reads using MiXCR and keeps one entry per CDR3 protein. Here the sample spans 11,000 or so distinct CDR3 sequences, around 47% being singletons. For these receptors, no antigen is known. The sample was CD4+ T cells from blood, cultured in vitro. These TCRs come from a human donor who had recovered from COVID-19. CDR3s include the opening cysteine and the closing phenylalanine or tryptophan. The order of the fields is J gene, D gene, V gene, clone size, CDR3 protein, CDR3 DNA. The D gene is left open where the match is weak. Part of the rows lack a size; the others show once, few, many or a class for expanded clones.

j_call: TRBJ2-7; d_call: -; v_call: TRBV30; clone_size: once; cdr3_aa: CAWSGATVSSYEQYF; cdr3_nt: TGTGCCTGGAGTGGAGCGACAGTGAGCTCCTACGAGCAGTACTTC
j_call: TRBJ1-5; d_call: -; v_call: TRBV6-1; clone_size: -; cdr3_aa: CASSLRDSNQPQHF; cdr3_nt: TGTGCCAGCAGTCTCAGGGACAGCAATCAGCCCCAGCATTTT
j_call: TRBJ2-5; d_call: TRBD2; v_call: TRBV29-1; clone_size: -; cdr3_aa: CSVGGGRQETQYF; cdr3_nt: TGCAGCGTTGGCGGGGGGCGTCAAGAGACCCAGTACTTC
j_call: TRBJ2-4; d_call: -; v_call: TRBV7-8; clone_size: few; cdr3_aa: CASSLGPGRLAKNIQYF; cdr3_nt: TGTGCCAGCAGCTTAGGGCCCGGCAGATTAGCCAAAAACATTCAGTACTTC
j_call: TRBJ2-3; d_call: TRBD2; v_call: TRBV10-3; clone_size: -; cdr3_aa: CAITPGLAGGPTDTQYF; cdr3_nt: TGTGCCATCACCCCGGGACTAGCGGGGGGGCCAACAGATACGCAGTATTTT
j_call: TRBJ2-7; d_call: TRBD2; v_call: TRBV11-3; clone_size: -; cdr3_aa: CASSFSGGVSYEQYF; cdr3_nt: TGTGCCAGCAGCTTTAGCGGGGGAGTCTCCTACGAGCAGTACTTC
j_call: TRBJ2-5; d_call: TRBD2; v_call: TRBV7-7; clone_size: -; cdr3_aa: CASSPSPRLAGQETQYF; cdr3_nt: TGTGCCAGCAGCCCTAGCCCCCGACTAGCGGGGCAAGAGACCCAGTACTTC
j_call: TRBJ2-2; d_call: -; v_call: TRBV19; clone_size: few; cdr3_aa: CASKSFSVTGELFF; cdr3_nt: TGTGCCAGTAAGAGCTTTAGCGTCACCGGGGAGCTGTTTTTT
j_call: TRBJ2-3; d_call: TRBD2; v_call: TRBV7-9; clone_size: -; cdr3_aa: CASSSQTSGDTDTQYF; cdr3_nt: TGTGCCAGCAGCTCGCAGACTAGCGGGGACACAGATACGCAGTATTTT
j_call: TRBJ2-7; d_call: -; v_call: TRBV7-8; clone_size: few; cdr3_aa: CASSLDLRDEQYF; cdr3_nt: TGTGCCAGCAGCTTAGATCTTAGGGACGAGCAGTACTTC
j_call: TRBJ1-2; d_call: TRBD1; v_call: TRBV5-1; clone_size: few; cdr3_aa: CASSLKRTGRDGYTF; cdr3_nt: TGCGCCAGCAGCTTAAAACGGACAGGGAGAGATGGCTACACCTTC
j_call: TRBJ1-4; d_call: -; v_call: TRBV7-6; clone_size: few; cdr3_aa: CASSLEVGSEKLFF; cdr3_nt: TGTGCCAGCAGCTTAGAGGTGGGAAGTGAAAAACTGTTTTTT
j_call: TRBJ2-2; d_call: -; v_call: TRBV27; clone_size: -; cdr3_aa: CASSFGPGGTGELFF; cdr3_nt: -
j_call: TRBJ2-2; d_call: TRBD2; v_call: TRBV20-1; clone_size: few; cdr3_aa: CSARPRTSGGTGELFF; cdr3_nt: TGCAGTGCTAGACCCCGGACTAGCGGGGGAACCGGGGAGCTGTTTTTT
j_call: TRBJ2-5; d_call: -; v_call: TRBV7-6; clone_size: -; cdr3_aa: CASGQPDQETQYF; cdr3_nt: TGTGCCAGCGGTCAGCCAGATCAAGAGACCCAGTACTTC
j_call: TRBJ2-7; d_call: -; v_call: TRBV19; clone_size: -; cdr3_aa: CASSMNREAQYF; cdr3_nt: TGTGCCAGTAGTATGAACAGGGAGGCGCAGTACTTC
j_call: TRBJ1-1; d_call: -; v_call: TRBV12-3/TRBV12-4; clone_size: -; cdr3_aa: CASNLGGNTEAFF; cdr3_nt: TGTGCCAGCAATCTGGGGGGGAACACTGAAGCTTTCTTT
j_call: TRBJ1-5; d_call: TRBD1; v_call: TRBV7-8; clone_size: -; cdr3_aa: CASSRTWRGQEPQHF; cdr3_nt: TGTGCCAGCAGCCGCACGTGGAGGGGGCAGGAGCCCCAGCATTTT
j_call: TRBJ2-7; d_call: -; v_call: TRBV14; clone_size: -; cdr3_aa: CASSPQGWPGFHSYEQYF; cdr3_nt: TGTGCCAGCAGCCCTCAGGGATGGCCAGGATTTCACTCCTACGAGCAGTACTTC
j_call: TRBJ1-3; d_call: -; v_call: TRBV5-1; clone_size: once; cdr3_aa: CASSLEGVSGNTIYF; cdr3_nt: TGCGCCAGCAGCTTGGAAGGTGTCTCTGGAAACACCATATATTTT
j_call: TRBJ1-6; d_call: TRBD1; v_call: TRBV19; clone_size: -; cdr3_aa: CASTATSGTGDNSPLHF; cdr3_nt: TGTGCCAGTACCGCTACCTCCGGGACAGGGGATAATTCACCCCTCCACTTT
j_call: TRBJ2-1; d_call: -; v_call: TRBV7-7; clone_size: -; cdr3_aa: CASSSDGYNEQFF; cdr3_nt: TGTGCCAGCAGCTCCGACGGCTACAATGAGCAGTTCTTC
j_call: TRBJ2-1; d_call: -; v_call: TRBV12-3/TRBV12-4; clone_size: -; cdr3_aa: CASSFWGNEQFF; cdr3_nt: TGTGCCAGCAGTTTCTGGGGTAATGAGCAGTTCTTC
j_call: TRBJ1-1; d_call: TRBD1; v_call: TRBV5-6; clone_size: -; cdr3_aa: CASSFRRTGQNTEAFF; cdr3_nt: TGTGCCAGCAGCTTCCGCCGGACAGGGCAAAACACTGAAGCTTTCTTT
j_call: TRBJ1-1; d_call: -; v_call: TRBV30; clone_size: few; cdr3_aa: CAPRRSFLPNTEAFF; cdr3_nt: TGTGCCCCAAGAAGGTCCTTCCTGCCGAACACTGAAGCTTTCTTT
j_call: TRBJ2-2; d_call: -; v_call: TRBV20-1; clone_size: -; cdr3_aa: CSASPGPTNTGELFF; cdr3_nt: TGCAGTGCTAGTCCGGGGCCTACGAACACCGGGGAGCTGTTTTTT
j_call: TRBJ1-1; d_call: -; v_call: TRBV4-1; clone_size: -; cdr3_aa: CASSQVKGAGAGRTEAFF; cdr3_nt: TGCGCCAGCAGCCAAGTAAAGGGCGCTGGGGCTGGGCGAACTGAAGCTTTCTTT
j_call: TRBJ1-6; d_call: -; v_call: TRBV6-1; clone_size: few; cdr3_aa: CASSPNTGRNNSPLHF; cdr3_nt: TGTGCCAGCAGCCCTAATACGGGACGGAATAATTCACCCCTCCACTTT
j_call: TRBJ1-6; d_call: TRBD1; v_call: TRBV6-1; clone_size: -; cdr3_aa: CASSVRTGADNSPLHF; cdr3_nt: TGTGCCAGCAGTGTTCGAACAGGGGCTGATAATTCACCCCTCCACTTT
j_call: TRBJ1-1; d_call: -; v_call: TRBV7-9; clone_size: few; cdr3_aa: CASSLNQGGETEAFF; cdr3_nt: TGTGCCAGCAGCTTAAACCAGGGCGGAGAGACTGAAGCTTTCTTT
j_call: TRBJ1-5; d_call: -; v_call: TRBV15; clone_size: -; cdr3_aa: CATSRDRGLLSNQPQHF; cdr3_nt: TGTGCCACCAGCAGAGATAGGGGACTTCTCAGCAATCAGCCCCAGCATTTT
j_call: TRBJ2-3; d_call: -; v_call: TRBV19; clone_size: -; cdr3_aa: CASSLGDTQYF; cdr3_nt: TGTGCCAGTAGTCTCGGAGATACGCAGTATTTT
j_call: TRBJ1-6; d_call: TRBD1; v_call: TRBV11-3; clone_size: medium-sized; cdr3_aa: CASSLGQADSPLHF; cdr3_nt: TGTGCCAGCAGCCTGGGACAGGCCGATTCACCCCTCCACTTT
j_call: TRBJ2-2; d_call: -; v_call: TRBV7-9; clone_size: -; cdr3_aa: CASSLARRTGNTGELFF; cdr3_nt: TGTGCCAGCAGCTTAGCGCGAAGGACGGGTAACACCGGGGAGCTGTTTTTT
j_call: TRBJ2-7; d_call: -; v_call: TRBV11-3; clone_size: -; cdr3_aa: CASSLDRGGGSYEQYF; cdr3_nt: TGTGCCAGCAGCTTAGATCGGGGAGGGGGCTCATACGAGCAGTACTTC
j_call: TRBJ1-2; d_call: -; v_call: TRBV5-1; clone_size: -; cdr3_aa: CASSYDSYGYTF; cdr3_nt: TGCGCCAGCAGCTACGACAGCTATGGCTACACCTTC
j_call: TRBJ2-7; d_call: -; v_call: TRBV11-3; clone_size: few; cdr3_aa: CASSFSVPGRGGEQYF; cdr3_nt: TGTGCCAGCAGCTTCTCAGTACCGGGCAGGGGCGGCGAGCAGTACTTC
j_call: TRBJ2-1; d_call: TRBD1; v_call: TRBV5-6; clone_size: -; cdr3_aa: CASSYRDRESFF; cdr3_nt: TGTGCCAGCAGCTACCGGGACAGGGAGTCGTTCTTC
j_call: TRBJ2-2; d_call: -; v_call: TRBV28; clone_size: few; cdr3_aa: CASSFRGLGTGELFF; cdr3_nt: TGTGCCAGCAGTTTCCGAGGTCTCGGGACCGGGGAGCTGTTTTTT
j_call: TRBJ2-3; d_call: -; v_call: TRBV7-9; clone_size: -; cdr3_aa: CASSLSRGGADTQYF; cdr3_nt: TGTGCCAGCAGCTTAAGCAGGGGAGGCGCAGATACGCAGTATTTT
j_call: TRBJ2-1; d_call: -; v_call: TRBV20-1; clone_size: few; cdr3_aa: CSARPGALYNEQFF; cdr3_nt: TGCAGTGCTAGACCCGGAGCGCTGTACAATGAGCAGTTCTTC
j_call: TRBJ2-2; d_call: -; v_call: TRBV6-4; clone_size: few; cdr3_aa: CASSESYTGELFF; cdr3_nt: TGTGCCAGCAGTGAGTCCTACACCGGGGAGCTGTTTTTT
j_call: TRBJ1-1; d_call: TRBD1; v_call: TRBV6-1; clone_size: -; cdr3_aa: CASSRQGTTEAFF; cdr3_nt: TGTGCCAGCAGTCGACAGGGGACCACTGAAGCTTTCTTT
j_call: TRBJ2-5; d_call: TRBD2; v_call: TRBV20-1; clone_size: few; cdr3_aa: CSASKVGGARETQYF; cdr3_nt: TGCAGTGCTAGCAAGGTCGGGGGGGCCCGAGAGACCCAGTACTTC
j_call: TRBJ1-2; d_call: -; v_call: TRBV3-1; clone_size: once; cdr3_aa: CASSSIGPYGYTF; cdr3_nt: TGTGCCAGCAGCTCCATCGGACCCTATGGCTACACCTTC
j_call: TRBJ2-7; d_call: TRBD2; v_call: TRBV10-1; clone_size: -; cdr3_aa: CASSERLAVEQYF; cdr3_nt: TGCGCCAGCAGTGAGAGGCTAGCGGTAGAGCAGTACTTC
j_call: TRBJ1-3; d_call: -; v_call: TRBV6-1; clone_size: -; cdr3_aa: CASSEIRGNTIYF; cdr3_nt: TGTGCCAGCAGTGAAATAAGAGGAAACACCATATATTTT
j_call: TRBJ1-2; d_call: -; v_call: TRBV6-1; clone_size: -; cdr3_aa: CASSPGQSYYGYTF; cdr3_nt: TGTGCCAGCAGTCCCGGGCAGTCCTACTATGGCTACACCTTC
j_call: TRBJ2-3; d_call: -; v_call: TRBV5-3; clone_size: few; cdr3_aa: CARSPKGAGITDTQYF; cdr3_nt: TGTGCCAGAAGCCCCAAGGGGGCGGGGATCACAGATACGCAGTATTTT
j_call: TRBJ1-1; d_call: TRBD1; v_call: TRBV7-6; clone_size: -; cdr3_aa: CASGQDLNTEAFF; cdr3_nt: TGTGCCAGCGGACAGGACCTGAACACTGAAGCTTTCTTT
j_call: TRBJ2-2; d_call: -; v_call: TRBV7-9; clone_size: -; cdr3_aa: CASSFDGGGELFF; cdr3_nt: TGTGCCAGCAGCTTTGACGGTGGCGGGGAGCTGTTTTTT